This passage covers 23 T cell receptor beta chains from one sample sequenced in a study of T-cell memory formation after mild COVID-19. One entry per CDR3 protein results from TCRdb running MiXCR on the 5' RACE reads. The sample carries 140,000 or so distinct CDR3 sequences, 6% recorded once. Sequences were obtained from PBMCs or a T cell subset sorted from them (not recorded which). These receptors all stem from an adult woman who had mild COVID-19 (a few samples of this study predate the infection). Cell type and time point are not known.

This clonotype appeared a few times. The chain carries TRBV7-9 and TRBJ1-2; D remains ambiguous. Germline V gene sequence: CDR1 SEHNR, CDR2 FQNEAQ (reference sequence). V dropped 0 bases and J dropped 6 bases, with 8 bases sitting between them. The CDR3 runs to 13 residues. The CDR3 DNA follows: TGTGCCAGCAGCTTAGCCCGATTTGATGGCTACACCTTC. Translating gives CASSLARFDGYTF.

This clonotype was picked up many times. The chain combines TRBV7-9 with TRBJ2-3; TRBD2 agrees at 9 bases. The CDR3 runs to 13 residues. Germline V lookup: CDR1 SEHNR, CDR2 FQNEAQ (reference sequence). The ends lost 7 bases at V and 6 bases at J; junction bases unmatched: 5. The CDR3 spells CASILAGGDTQYF. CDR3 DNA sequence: TGTGCCAGCATACTAGCGGGTGGGGATACGCAGTATTTT.

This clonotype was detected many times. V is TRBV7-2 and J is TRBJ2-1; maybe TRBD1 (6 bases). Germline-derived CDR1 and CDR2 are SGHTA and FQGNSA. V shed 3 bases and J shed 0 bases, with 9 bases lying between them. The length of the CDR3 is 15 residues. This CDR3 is CASSLTGTSYNEQFF. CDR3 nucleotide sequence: TGTGCCAGCAGCTTGACAGGTACCTCCTACAATGAGCAGTTCTTC.

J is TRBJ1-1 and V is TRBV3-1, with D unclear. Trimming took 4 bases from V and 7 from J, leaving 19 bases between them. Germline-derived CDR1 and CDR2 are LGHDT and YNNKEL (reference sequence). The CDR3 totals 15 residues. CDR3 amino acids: CASSRTEGRISEAFF. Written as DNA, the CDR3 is TGTGCCAGCAGCCGAACCGAGGGAAGGATTAGTGAAGCTTTCTTT.

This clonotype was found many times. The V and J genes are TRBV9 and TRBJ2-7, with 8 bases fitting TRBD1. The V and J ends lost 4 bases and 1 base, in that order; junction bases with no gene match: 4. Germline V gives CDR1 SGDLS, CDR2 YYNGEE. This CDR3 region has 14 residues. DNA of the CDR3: TGTGCCAGCAGCCCCCGGACAGGGTCCTACGAGCAGTACTTC. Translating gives CASSPRTGSYEQYF. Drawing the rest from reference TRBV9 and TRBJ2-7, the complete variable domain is DSGVTQTPKHLITATGQRVTLRCSPRSGDLSVYWYQQSLDQGLQFLIQYYNGEERAKGNILERFSAQQFPDLHSELNLSSLELGDSALYFCASSPRTGSYEQYFGPGTRLTVT.

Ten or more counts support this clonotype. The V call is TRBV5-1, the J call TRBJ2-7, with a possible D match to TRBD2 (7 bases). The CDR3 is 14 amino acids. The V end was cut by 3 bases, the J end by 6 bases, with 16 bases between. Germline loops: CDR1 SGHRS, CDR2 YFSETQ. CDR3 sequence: CASSSSGGQGEQYF. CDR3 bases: TGCGCCAGCAGCTCCTCCGGGGGGCAAGGCGAGCAGTACTTC.

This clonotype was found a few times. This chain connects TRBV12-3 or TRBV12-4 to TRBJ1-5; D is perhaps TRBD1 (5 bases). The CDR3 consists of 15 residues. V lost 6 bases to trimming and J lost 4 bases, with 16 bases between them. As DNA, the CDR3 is TGTGCCAGCAGCCGCTCCAGGGAGACGAATCAGCCCCAGCATTTT. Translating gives CASSRSRETNQPQHF.

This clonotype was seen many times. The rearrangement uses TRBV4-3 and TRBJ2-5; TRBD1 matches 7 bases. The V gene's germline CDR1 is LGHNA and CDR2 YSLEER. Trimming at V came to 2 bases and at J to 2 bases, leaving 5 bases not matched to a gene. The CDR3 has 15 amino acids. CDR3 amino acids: CASSQRGQEQETQYF. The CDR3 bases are TGCGCCAGCAGCCAAAGGGGGCAGGAGCAAGAGACCCAGTACTTC.

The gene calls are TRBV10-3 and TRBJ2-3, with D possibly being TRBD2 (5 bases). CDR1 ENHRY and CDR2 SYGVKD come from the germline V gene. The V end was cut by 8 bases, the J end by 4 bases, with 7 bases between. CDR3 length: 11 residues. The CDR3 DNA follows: TGTGCCATCCGGACTTCAGATACGCAGTATTTT. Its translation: CAIRTSDTQYF.

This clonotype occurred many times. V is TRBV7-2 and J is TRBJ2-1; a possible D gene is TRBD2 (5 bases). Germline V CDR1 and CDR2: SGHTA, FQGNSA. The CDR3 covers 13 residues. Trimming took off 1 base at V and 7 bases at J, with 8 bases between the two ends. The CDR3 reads CASSLGAANEQFF. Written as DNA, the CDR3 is TGTGCCAGCAGCTTAGGAGCGGCGAATGAGCAGTTCTTC.

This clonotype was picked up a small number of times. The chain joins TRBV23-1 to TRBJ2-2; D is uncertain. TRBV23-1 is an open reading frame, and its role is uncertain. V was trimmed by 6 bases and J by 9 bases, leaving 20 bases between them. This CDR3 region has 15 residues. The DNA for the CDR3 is TGCGCCAGCAGCAGGTACTGGGCCCCGCAGAGGGAGCTGTTTTTT. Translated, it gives CASSRYWAPQRELFF.

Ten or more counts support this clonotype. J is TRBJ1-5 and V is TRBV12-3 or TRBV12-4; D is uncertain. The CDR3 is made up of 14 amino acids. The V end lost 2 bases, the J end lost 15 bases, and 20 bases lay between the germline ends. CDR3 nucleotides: TGTGCCAGCAGTTTAACGGAGGGCCGGGATCCAGGGCATTTT. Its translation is CASSLTEGRDPGHF.

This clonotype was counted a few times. CDR3 in amino acids: CASSTKSGANTGELFF. The CDR3 nucleotides are TGTGCCAGCAGCACCAAAAGCGGGGCGAACACCGGGGAGCTGTTTTTT. This rearrangement joins TRBV7-2 to TRBJ2-2; 7 nucleotides match TRBD2. Germline lookup yields CDR1 SGHTA and CDR2 FQGNSA. After removal of 5 bases from V and 0 bases from J, the junction contained 6 bases not matched to a gene. The CDR3 extends over 16 amino acids.

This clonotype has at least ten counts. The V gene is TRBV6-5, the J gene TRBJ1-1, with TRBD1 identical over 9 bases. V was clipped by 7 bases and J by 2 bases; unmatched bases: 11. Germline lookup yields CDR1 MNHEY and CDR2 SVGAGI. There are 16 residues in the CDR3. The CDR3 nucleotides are TGTGCCAGCAAGACTTTAACAGGGGGCGGAAACACTGAAGCTTTCTTT. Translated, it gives CASKTLTGGGNTEAFF.

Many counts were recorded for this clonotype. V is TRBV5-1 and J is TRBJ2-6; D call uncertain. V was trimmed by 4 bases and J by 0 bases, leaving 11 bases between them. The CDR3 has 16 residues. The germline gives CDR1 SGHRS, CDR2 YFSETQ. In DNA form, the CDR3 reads TGCGCCAGCAGCCCCGGGTCCACCTCTGGGGCCAACGTCCTGACTTTC. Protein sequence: CASSPGSTSGANVLTF. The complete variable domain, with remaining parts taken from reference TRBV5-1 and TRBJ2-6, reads KAGVTQTPRYLIKTRGQQVTLSCSPISGHRSVSWYQQTPGQGLQFLFEYFSETQRNKGNFPGRFSGRQFSNSRSEMNVSTLELGDSALYLCASSPGSTSGANVLTFGAGSRLTVL.

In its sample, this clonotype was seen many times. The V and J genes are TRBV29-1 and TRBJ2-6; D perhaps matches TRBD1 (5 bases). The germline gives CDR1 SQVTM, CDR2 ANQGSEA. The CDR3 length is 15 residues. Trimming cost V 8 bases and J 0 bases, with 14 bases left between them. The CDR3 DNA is TGCAGCATAAAAACAGGATCCTCTGGGGCCAACGTCCTGACTTTC. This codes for CSIKTGSSGANVLTF.

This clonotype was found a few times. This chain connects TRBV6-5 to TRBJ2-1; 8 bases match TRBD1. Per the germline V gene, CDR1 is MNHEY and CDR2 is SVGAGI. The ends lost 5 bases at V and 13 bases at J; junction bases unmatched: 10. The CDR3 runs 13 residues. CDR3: CASSTGQGATQFF. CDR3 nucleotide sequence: TGTGCCAGCAGTACCGGACAGGGTGCGACTCAGTTCTTC.

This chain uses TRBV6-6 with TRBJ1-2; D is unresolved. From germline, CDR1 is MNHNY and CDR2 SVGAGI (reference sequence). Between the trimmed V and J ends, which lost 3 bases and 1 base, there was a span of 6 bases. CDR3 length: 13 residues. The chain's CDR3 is CASSYGDNYGYTF. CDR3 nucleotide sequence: TGTGCCAGCAGTTATGGGGATAACTATGGCTACACCTTC.

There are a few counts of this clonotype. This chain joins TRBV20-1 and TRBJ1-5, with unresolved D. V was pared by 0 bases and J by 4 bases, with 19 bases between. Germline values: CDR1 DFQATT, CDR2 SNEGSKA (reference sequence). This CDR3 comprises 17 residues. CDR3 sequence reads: CSARDKRVSGINQPQHF. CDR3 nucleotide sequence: TGCAGTGCTAGAGATAAGAGGGTGTCGGGTATAAATCAGCCCCAGCATTTT.

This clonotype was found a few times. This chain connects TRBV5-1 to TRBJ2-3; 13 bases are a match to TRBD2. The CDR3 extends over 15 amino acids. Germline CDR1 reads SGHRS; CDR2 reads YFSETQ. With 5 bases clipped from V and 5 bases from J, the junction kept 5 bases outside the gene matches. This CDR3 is CASRTSGGARDTQYF. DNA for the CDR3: TGCGCCAGCAGAACTAGCGGGGGGGCCAGAGATACGCAGTATTTT. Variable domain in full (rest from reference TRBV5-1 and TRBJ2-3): KAGVTQTPRYLIKTRGQQVTLSCSPISGHRSVSWYQQTPGQGLQFLFEYFSETQRNKGNFPGRFSGRQFSNSRSEMNVSTLELGDSALYLCASRTSGGARDTQYFGPGTRLTVL.

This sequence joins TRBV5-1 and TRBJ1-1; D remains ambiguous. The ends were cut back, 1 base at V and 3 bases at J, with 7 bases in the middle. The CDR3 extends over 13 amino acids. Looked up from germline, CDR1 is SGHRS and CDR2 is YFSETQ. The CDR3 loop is CASSLKLDTEAFF. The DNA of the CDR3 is TGCGCCAGCAGCTTGAAATTAGACACTGAAGCTTTCTTT.

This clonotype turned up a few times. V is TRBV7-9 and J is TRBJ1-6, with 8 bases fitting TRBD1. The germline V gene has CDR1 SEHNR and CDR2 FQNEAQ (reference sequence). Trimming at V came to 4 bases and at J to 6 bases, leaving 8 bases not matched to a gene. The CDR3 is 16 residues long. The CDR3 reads CASSSATGALNSPLHF. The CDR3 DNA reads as TGTGCCAGCAGCTCCGCGACAGGGGCTCTTAATTCACCCCTCCACTTT.

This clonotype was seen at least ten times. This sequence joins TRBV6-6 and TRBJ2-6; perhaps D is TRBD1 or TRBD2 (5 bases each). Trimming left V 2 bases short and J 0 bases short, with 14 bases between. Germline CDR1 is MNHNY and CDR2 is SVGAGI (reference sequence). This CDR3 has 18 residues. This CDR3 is CASSYLLGTVSGANVLTF. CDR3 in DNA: TGTGCCAGCAGTTACCTTCTCGGGACGGTCTCTGGGGCCAACGTCCTGACTTTC.